The T cell receptor (beta chain) under discussion was sequenced for a study of cytomegalovirus exposure and HLA in healthy donors. Study overall: A prior study identified 120 million or so unique TCR beta sequences from about 179 million T cells.

Germline CDR1 is MDHEN and CDR2 is SYDVKM. The junction had 7 bases not matched to a gene; V was cut back by 6 bases and J by 4 bases. The length of the CDR3 is 14 residues. A note on this clone: Its target is unknown.

Findings and caveats of the study: Later analysis reportedly placed an Asian-associated ancestry cluster below the approximately 650-donor mean in N-insertions. Most TCR sequences proved rare, with some public TCRs found in many donors.

PCR was performed using 60 Vbeta and 13 Jbeta primers. The assay was immunoSEQ multiplex PCR, and TCRdb's table has in-frame clones only and misses some. The data show 150,000 to 180,000 clones, 65% to 75% seen once. The TCR originated in a man aged 30 to 39 in good health and CMV-seronegative. This sequence joins TRBV28 and TRBJ1-2; 8 bases are a match to TRBD1. The sequenced sample consisted of PBMCs. The CDR3 loop is CASSPLGTGYGYTF. DNA for the CDR3: TGTGCCAGCAGCCCTTTGGGGACAGGCTATGGCTACACCTTC.